This TCR beta chain was found in a study of glioma-infiltrating T cells after dendritic cell vaccination. There are 13 residues in the CDR3. V lost 7 bases and J lost 6, with 14 bases in between. The V gene's germline CDR1 is LNHDA and CDR2 SQIVND (reference sequence). The time point was: after dendritic cell vaccination, including at tumor progression/relapse. Sequencing used immunoSEQ multiplex PCR; TCRdb keeps in-frame clones, though not all of them. The sample comprises tens of thousands of clones, roughly 84% of which are singletons, and 2% to 2.5% rests with the top ten. This specimen consisted of blood, obtained after dendritic cell vaccination. This TCR derives from a human donor with glioblastoma. V gene TRBV19 combines with J gene TRBJ2-3; D perhaps matches TRBD2 (6 bases). Here the CDR3 DNA reads TGTGCCAGTAAAGAAGGAGGGTTGGATACGCAGTATTTT. It encodes CASKEGGLDTQYF. The variable domain in full, with the rest retrieved from reference TRBV19 and TRBJ2-3, is DGGITQSPKYLFRKEGQNVTLSCEQNLNHDAMYWYRQDPGQGLRLIYYSQIVNDFQKGDIAEGYSVSREKKESFPLTVTSAQKNPTAFYLCASKEGGLDTQYFGPGTRLTVL.